This TCR beta chain was found in a study of T cell responses to AZD1222 COVID-19 vaccine. Study observations and caveats: Donors were largely white British and mainly female; clonal diversity was possibly underestimated.

Method: immunoSEQ multiplex PCR; TCRdb's copy keeps in-frame clones and lacks some. The repertoire holds about 84,000 clones, with just over 90% as singletons. This clone showed up just a few times. Its matching antigen is unknown. Germline V gene data show CDR1 as SQVTM and CDR2 as ANQGSEA. Unmatched junction bases numbered 10, after V lost 4 bases and J lost 2 bases. The CDR3 sequence is 15 residues long. Second-dose intervals of approximately 4 or approximately 12 weeks were pooled. This sequence joins TRBV29-1 and TRBJ2-7, with TRBD1 identical over 8 bases. The TCR comes from an adult who received the AZD1222 COVID-19 vaccine. Specimen: peripheral blood, collected 28 days after the second AZD1222 dose. The CDR3 spells CSVVPQGAITYEQYF. The CDR3 DNA is TGCAGCGTTGTCCCCCAGGGGGCTATTACCTACGAGCAGTACTTC.